These 23 T cell receptor beta chains share one sample of origin, sequenced in a study of blood T cells in healthy people across ages. Next came a second PCR, run for about 7 to 12 cycles, which used a sample-barcoded 5' primer along with a J-beta primer mix. TCRdb processed the 5' RACE reads anew with MiXCR; each CDR3 protein has one entry. This table holds 540,000 or so distinct CDR3 sequences, 24% found once. The same data also contributed to another study, on T cells of mothers and their children.

The sample was blood. The receptors come from a boy between 5 and 17 years old in good health.

This clonotype appeared a single time. A much larger clone sits a single nucleotide away, making a read error possible. The rearrangement joins TRBV7-3 to TRBJ1-1; D is ambiguous. The germline V gene has CDR1 SGHTA and CDR2 FQGTGA. This CDR3 is built from 17 residues. CDR3 in amino acids: CASILTQYRALNAEAFF. CDR3 DNA sequence: TGTGCCAGCATCTTAACGCAATACCGGGCCTTGAACGCTGAAGCTTTCTTT.

V usage is TRBV7-9 and J usage is TRBJ2-5; D gene uncertain. The J call may be faulty, since TRBJ2-1 better matches the DNA end. This CDR3 region has 16 residues. Per the germline V gene, CDR1 is SEHNR and CDR2 is FQNEAQ (reference sequence). CDR3 protein: CASSPLEKGQANEQFF. The CDR3 DNA reads TGTGCCAGCAGCCCTCTTGAAAAAGGCCAGGCCAATGAGCAGTTCTTC.

The chain combines TRBV7-2 with TRBJ2-5; D is perhaps TRBD2 (6 bases). TRBJ2-1 explains the end of the DNA better; the J call may be wrong. Germline V gene data show CDR1 as SGHTA and CDR2 as FQGNSA. The CDR3 contains 15 residues. CDR3 nucleotides: TGTGCCAGCAGCCTTATGTGGGGGAGGCAGAATGAGCAGTTCTTC. It encodes CASSLMWGRQNEQFF.

This rearrangement joins TRBV27 to TRBJ1-6; TRBD1 matches 7 bases. Germline trimming cut 0 bases from V and 3 bases from J; bases unmatched to any gene: 5. The CDR3 sequence is 17 residues long. Germline V gives CDR1 MNHEY, CDR2 SMNVEV (reference sequence). The CDR3 DNA reads as TGTGCCAGCAGTTTATCGGCTCGACAGGGCTATAATTCACCCCTCCACTTT. It specifies CASSLSARQGYNSPLHF.

This clonotype turned up a few times. The chain couples TRBV9 to TRBJ2-2; D is uncertain. The germline gives CDR1 SGDLS, CDR2 YYNGEE. Deletions cut 0 bases from V and 7 bases from J, with 4 bases between. This CDR3 spans 12 amino acids. The CDR3, as DNA: TGTGCCAGCAGCGTAGGTGGCGGGGAGCTGTTTTTT. Its translation: CASSVGGGELFF. The variable domain in full, with the rest retrieved from reference TRBV9 and TRBJ2-2, is DSGVTQTPKHLITATGQRVTLRCSPRSGDLSVYWYQQSLDQGLQFLIQYYNGEERAKGNILERFSAQQFPDLHSELNLSSLELGDSALYFCASSVGGGELFFGEGSRLTVL.

This clonotype was detected ten times or more. The CDR3 DNA follows: TGTGCCAGCAGCACCGCAGCGGGGGCGGCCGCGGAAAAACTGTTTTTT. Translated, it gives CASSTAAGAAAEKLFF. This chain connects TRBV5-5 to TRBJ1-4; D may be TRBD1 (6 bases). Trimming removed 4 bases from V and 8 bases from J, with 21 bases in between. There are 16 residues in the CDR3. Germline CDR1 reads SGHKS; CDR2 reads YYEKEE (reference sequence).

A few counts support this clonotype. The V call is TRBV6-5, the J call TRBJ1-1; D possibly corresponds to TRBD1 (5 bases). CDR1 and CDR2 (germline): MNHEY, SVGAGI. V lost 6 bases and J 1 base, leaving 15 bases between the germline ends. The CDR3 runs 15 residues. CDR3 coding DNA: TGTGCCAGCAGGGGGGATGGCGCCGGGAACACTGAAGCTTTCTTT. Translated, it gives CASRGDGAGNTEAFF.

V usage is TRBV6-5 and J usage is TRBJ1-4; D remains unclear. From germline, CDR1 is MNHEY and CDR2 SVGAGI. V was trimmed by 0 bases and J by 7 bases, leaving 9 bases between them. This CDR3 has 14 residues. The CDR3 DNA sequence: TGTGCCAGCAGTTACTCAGTCTGGGTTGAAAAACTGTTTTTT. Protein product: CASSYSVWVEKLFF.

This clonotype occurred a few times. V usage is TRBV20-1 and J usage is TRBJ2-7; no clear D. V gave up 2 bases and J gave up 4 bases, with 9 bases separating them. Germline V gene sequence: CDR1 DFQATT, CDR2 SNEGSKA (reference sequence). The CDR3 is made up of 12 amino acids. CDR3: CSARYRPYEQYF. CDR3 coding DNA: TGCAGTGCTAGATATAGACCGTACGAGCAGTACTTC.

CDR3 loop: CASSLYTSGGALKQYF. The CDR3 bases are TGTGCCAGCAGCTTATACACTAGCGGGGGGGCCCTTAAGCAGTACTTC. This sequence joins TRBV7-2 and TRBJ2-7; 13 nucleotides match TRBD2. The CDR3 runs 16 residues. J gave up 8 bases and V 2 bases, and 9 bases lay outside the gene matches. Germline-derived CDR1 and CDR2 are SGHTA and FQGNSA.

The V call is TRBV29-1, the J call TRBJ2-1; 7 bases match TRBD1. Looked up from germline, CDR1 is SQVTM and CDR2 is ANQGSEA. The CDR3 is 16 residues long. With 1 base clipped from V and 7 bases from J, the junction kept 13 bases outside the gene matches. The CDR3 is CSVEGGTDDLWNEQFF. The CDR3, as DNA: TGCAGCGTTGAAGGGGGGACAGATGATCTATGGAATGAGCAGTTCTTC.

This chain links TRBV11-2 with TRBJ1-4, with D perhaps TRBD1 (5 bases). This CDR3 has 15 residues. The ends were cut back, 1 base at V and 2 bases at J, with 8 bases in the middle. Germline loops: CDR1 SGHAT, CDR2 FQNNGV. CDR3 protein: CASSLAGRTNEKLFF. The CDR3 region has the DNA TGTGCCAGCAGCTTAGCGGGACGGACTAATGAAAAACTGTTTTTT.

This clonotype turned up a few times. CDR3 region: CASRHRGANEKLFF. The CDR3 DNA is TGTGCCAGCAGGCACAGGGGGGCTAATGAAAAACTGTTTTTT. This chain joins TRBV2 and TRBJ1-4, with 8 bases lining up with TRBD1. CDR1 and CDR2 from the germline V gene are SNHLY and FYNNEI. The V gene end was trimmed by 6 bases and the J gene end by 3 bases; junction bases not matched to a gene: 3. This CDR3 has 14 amino acids.

The chain combines TRBV10-3 with TRBJ2-1, with D possibly called TRBD1 or TRBD2 (5 bases each). Trimming took 2 bases from V and 0 from J, leaving 11 bases between them. The CDR3 loop spans 16 amino acids. Looked up from germline, CDR1 is ENHRY and CDR2 is SYGVKD. DNA of the CDR3: TGTGCCATCAGTGAGGGGGCAGGGAGCTCCTACAATGAGCAGTTCTTC. Translating gives CAISEGAGSSYNEQFF.

On this clonotype itself: A much bigger clone sits one base away, suggesting this may be a read error. The conserved closing phenylalanine or tryptophan is absent in this CDR3, likely reflecting a read error. This sequence joins TRBV28 and TRBJ2-7; possibly TRBD1 for D (6 bases). The germline CDR1 and CDR2 sequences are MDHEN and SYDVKM. The CDR3 is 14 residues long. V lost 5 bases and J lost 2, with 13 bases in between. Here the CDR3 reads CASSQPDSPYEQYL. For the CDR3, the DNA is TGTGCCAGCAGTCAACCGGACAGCCCCTACGAGCAGTACCTC.

The table lists this clonotype with a few counts. The rearrangement uses TRBV11-2 and TRBJ2-5; 7 nucleotides line up with TRBD1. The CDR3 contains 13 residues. CDR1 is SGHAT and CDR2 is FQNNGV in the germline V gene. Trimming removed 4 bases from V and 5 bases from J; junction bases left unmatched: 4. CDR3 region: CASSSGQAETQYF. For the CDR3, the DNA is TGTGCCAGCAGCTCTGGACAGGCGGAGACCCAGTACTTC.

J is TRBJ2-1 and V is TRBV28, with D maybe TRBD1 (8 bases). V was pared by 6 bases and J by 2 bases, with 17 bases between. This CDR3 spans 16 amino acids. Per germline, CDR1 MDHEN and CDR2 SYDVKM. CDR3 loop: CASSRHRGGPYNEQFF. The DNA for the CDR3 is TGTGCCAGCAGCCGTCACAGGGGGGGTCCCTACAATGAGCAGTTCTTC.

This clonotype was counted between two and nine times. This chain links TRBV6-5 with TRBJ1-3; D is unclear. Trimming took 6 bases from V and 4 from J, leaving 7 bases between them. Germline CDR1 and CDR2: MNHEY and SVGAGI. CDR3 length: 12 amino acids. This CDR3 is CASSNGGNTIYF. Written as DNA, the CDR3 is TGTGCCAGCAGCAACGGCGGAAACACCATATATTTT.

The chain couples TRBV14 to TRBJ2-1; 8 bases match TRBD2. The CDR3 loop spans 17 amino acids. After removal of 3 bases from V and 2 bases from J, the junction contained 9 bases not matched to a gene. The germline V gene has CDR1 SGHDN and CDR2 FVKESK. This chain's CDR3 is CASSQVPATSAYNEQFF. The CDR3 region has the DNA TGTGCCAGCAGCCAGGTCCCGGCGACTAGCGCCTACAATGAGCAGTTCTTC.

V gene TRBV29-1 combines with J gene TRBJ1-2; D ambiguous. CDR1 SQVTM and CDR2 ANQGSEA come from the germline V gene. The length of the CDR3 is 13 residues. V gave up 4 bases and J gave up 0 bases, with 9 bases separating them. CDR3 DNA sequence: TGCAGCGTTGTTGGGCTTCCTAACTATGGCTACACCTTC. It translates to CSVVGLPNYGYTF.

The gene calls are TRBV3-1 and TRBJ2-1; D unclear. The CDR3 runs to 15 residues. The germline V gene encodes CDR1 LGHDT and CDR2 YNNKEL (reference sequence). Trimming removed 1 base from V and 9 bases from J, with 16 bases in between. CDR3 sequence (DNA): TGTGCCAGCAGCCAAGTAGGCTCCTCCCTTGGTGAGCAGTTCTTC. As protein: CASSQVGSSLGEQFF.

This clonotype was counted many times. This chain connects TRBV2 to TRBJ2-7, with 8 bases aligning to TRBD2. After removal of 7 bases from V and 4 bases from J, the junction contained 12 bases not matched to a gene. The CDR3 totals 15 residues. Germline values: CDR1 SNHLY, CDR2 FYNNEI. CDR3 amino acids: CASIAGPREGYEQYF. The CDR3 DNA is TGTGCCAGCATAGCCGGGCCACGGGAGGGGTACGAGCAGTACTTC.

This clonotype was counted between two and nine times. This chain uses TRBV27 with TRBJ1-5, with 7 bases lining up with TRBD1. The CDR3 is made up of 12 amino acids. Germline CDR1 reads MNHEY; CDR2 reads SMNVEV (reference sequence). Unmatched junction bases numbered 2, after V lost 6 bases and J lost 6 bases. CDR3 in DNA: TGTGCCAGCAGACAGGGGAGTCAGCCCCAGCATTTT. Residues: CASRQGSQPQHF.